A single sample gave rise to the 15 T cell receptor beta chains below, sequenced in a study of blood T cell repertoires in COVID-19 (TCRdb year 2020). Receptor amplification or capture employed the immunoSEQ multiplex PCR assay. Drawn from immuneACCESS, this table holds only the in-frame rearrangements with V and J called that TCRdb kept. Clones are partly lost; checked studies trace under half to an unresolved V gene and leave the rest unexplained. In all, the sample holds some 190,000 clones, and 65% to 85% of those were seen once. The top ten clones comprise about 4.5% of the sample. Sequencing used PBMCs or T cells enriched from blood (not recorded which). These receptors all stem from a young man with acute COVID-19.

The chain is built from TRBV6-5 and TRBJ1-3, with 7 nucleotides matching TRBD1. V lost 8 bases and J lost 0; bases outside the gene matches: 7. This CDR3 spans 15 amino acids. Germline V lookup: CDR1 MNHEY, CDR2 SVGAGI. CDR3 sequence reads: CASGGRGISGNTIYF. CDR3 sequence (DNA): TGTGCCAGCGGCGGCAGGGGGATCTCTGGAAACACCATATATTTT.

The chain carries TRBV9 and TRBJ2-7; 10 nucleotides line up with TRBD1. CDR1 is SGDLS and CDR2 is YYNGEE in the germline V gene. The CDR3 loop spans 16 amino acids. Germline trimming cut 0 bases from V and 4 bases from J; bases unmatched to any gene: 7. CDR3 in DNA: TGTGCCAGCAGCGTAGGAGGGACAGGGGATTTTTACGAGCAGTACTTC. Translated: CASSVGGTGDFYEQYF.

The CDR3 DNA reads TGTGCCAGCAGTTTAAAGCGCGAGCAGTACTTC. It yields the protein CASSLKREQYF. The chain employs TRBV28 and TRBJ2-7; no clear D. The CDR3 contains 11 residues. V shed 2 bases and J shed 6 bases, with 5 bases lying between them. Germline CDR1 and CDR2: MDHEN and SYDVKM.

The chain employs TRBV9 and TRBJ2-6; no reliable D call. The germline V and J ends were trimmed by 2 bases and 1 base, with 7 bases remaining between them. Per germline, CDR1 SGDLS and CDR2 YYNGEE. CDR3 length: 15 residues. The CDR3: CASSVQRSGANVLTF. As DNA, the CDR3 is TGTGCCAGCAGCGTCCAGAGGTCTGGGGCCAACGTCCTGACTTTC.

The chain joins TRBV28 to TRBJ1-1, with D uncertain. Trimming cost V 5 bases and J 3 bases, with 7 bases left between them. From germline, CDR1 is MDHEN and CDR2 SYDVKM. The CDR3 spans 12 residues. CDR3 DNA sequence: TGTGCCAGCAGTCCTTTTTACACTGAAGCTTTCTTT. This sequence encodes CASSPFYTEAFF.

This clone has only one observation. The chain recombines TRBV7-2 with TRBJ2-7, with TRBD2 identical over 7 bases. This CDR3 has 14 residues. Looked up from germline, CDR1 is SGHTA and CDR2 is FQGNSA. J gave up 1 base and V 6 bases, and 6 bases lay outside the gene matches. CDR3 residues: CASRLGGGSYEQYF. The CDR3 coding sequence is TGTGCCAGCAGGCTTGGGGGGGGTTCCTACGAGCAGTACTTC.

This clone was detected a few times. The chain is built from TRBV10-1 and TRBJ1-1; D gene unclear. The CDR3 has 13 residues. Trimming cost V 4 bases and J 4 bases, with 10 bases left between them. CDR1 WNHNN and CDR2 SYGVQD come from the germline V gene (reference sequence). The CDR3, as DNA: TGCGCCAGCAGTGTGGCTGCGGCCACTGAAGCTTTCTTT. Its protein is CASSVAAATEAFF.

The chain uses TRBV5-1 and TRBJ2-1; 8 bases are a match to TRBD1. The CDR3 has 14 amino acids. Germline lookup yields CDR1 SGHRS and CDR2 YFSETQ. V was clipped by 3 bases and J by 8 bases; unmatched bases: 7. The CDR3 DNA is TGCGCCAGCAGCTCAACAGGGGGACGGGATGAGCAGTTCTTC. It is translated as CASSSTGGRDEQFF.

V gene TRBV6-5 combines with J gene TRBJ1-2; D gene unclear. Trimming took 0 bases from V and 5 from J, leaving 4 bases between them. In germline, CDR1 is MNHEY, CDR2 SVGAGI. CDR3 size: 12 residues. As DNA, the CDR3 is TGTGCCAGCAGTTACTCTCCGTATGGCTACACCTTC. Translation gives CASSYSPYGYTF.

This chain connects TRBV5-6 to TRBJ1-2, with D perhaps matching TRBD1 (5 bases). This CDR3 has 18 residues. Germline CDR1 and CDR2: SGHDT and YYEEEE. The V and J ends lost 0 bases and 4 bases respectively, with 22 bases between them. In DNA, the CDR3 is TGTGCCAGCAGCTTGGCTGGGACTGAGGGTGCGATCCTCTATGGCTACACCTTC. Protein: CASSLAGTEGAILYGYTF.

The chain's CDR3 is CASSPRGGGGDTQYF. As DNA, the CDR3 is TGCGCCAGCAGCCCCCGAGGGGGGGGTGGAGATACGCAGTATTTT. This rearrangement joins TRBV5-1 to TRBJ2-3; TRBD2 might be the D (7 bases). Germline V gene data show CDR1 as SGHRS and CDR2 as YFSETQ. This CDR3 region has 15 residues. With 4 bases removed from V and 5 bases from J, the gap between germline ends came to 17 bases.

The CDR3 coding sequence is TGTGCCAGCAGGGACGGAGGAAATGGTGGCTACACCTTC. It is translated as CASRDGGNGGYTF. The chain recombines TRBV6-5 with TRBJ1-2; D not resolved. CDR1 is MNHEY, CDR2 SVGAGI, per germline. The CDR3 extends over 13 amino acids. V lost 6 bases and J lost 7, with 15 bases in between.

CDR3 protein: CASSQLAGGQETQYF. DNA of the CDR3: TGTGCCAGCAGCCAGCTAGCGGGGGGCCAAGAGACCCAGTACTTC. The rearrangement links TRBV4-2 to TRBJ2-5; 11 nucleotides line up with TRBD2. The V gene's germline CDR1 is LGHNA and CDR2 YNFKEQ. The CDR3 loop spans 15 amino acids. The junction had 1 base not matched to a gene; V was cut back by 3 bases and J by 1 base.

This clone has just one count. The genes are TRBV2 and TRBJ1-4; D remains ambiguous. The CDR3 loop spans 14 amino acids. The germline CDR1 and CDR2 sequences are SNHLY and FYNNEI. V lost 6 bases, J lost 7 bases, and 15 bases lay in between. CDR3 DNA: TGTGCCAGCAGGGCAGAGGCCGGAGGTGAAAAACTGTTTTTT. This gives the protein CASRAEAGGEKLFF.

The CDR3 protein is CASSLYGGGNQPQHF. The CDR3 DNA sequence: TGTGCCAGCAGTTTGTACGGGGGGGGCAATCAGCCCCAGCATTTT. The V call is TRBV28, the J call TRBJ1-5; D is possibly TRBD1 (5 bases). V lost 3 bases and J lost 2, with 11 bases in between. The CDR3 has 15 residues. Looked up from germline, CDR1 is MDHEN and CDR2 is SYDVKM. Together with reference TRBV28 and TRBJ1-5, the CDR3 gives the full variable domain: DVKVTQSSRYLVKRTGEKVFLECVQDMDHENMFWYRQDPGLGLRLIYFSYDVKMKEKGDIPEGYSVSREKKERFSLILESASTNQTSMYLCASSLYGGGNQPQHFGDGTRLSIL.